Shown below are 32 T cell receptor beta chains from a single sample sequenced in a study of CXCR3-negative and CXCR3-positive naive CD8 T cells. All TRB cDNA libraries came from 5' RACE performed with UMI labels. TCRdb reprocessed the 5' RACE reads and stores each CDR3 protein as one record, lacking DNA. This sample's table has 75,000 or so distinct CDR3 sequences. The sample comprised naive CXCR3- CD8+ T cells from blood. Noted subset: CD45RO-CCR7+CD27+CD95- naive CD8+ T cells lacking CXCR3 (TNR3-). Source of these receptors: a human donor in good health. Some clones in this sample may be carry-over from other donors' samples.

The V call is TRBV9, the J call TRBJ2-1; no DNA is available, so the TRBD1 call from TCRdb remains unchecked. The length of the CDR3 is 15 residues. Germline V lookup: CDR1 SGDLS, CDR2 YYNGEE. CDR3 loop: CASSVDRAPYNEQFF.

This rearrangement joins TRBV7-6 to TRBJ2-1. The CDR3 consists of 12 residues. CDR1 is SGHVS and CDR2 is FNYEAQ in the germline V gene. The chain's CDR3 is CASSRSGDEQFF.

The rearrangement uses TRBV12-3 or TRBV12-4 and TRBJ2-7; TCRdb lists TRBD2, though no DNA is available to test this call. This CDR3 is 15 amino acids long. The CDR3 region is CASSPDTSPSYEQYF.

V and J are TRBV10-3 and TRBJ2-5; with no DNA, the TCRdb D assignment of TRBD1 cannot be verified. This CDR3 is 19 amino acids long. Germline assignment: CDR1 ENHRY and CDR2 SYGVKD. The CDR3 sequence: CAISEGAVAGLDLRETQYF.

The chain recombines TRBV2 with TRBJ2-5; TCRdb reports TRBD1, a call that lacks DNA to check it against. This CDR3 has 14 amino acids. Germline V gene data show CDR1 as SNHLY and CDR2 as FYNNEI. CDR3 amino acids: CASTQGTTQETQYF.

J is TRBJ2-2 and V is TRBV29-1; TCRdb indicates TRBD2, and absent DNA this call remains unverified. This CDR3 spans 18 amino acids. Germline CDR1 reads SQVTM; CDR2 reads ANQGSEA. CDR3: CSVEDVPTAGFNTGELFF.

J is TRBJ2-7 and V is TRBV20-1. The CDR3 runs to 14 residues. From germline, CDR1 is DFQATT and CDR2 SNEGSKA (reference sequence). CDR3: CSARKTDGIYEQYF.

The rearrangement joins TRBV4-3 to TRBJ2-3; the TCRdb call, TRBD2, lacks DNA for checking. The CDR3 runs to 16 residues. The V gene's germline CDR1 is LGHNA and CDR2 YSLEER. The CDR3 here is CASSPGLSPSTDTQYF.

The chain uses TRBV7-9 and TRBJ2-7; as DNA is missing, the TRBD1 call by TCRdb cannot be tested. This CDR3 is 16 amino acids long. CDR1 and CDR2 (germline): SEHNR, FQNEAQ (reference sequence). This CDR3 reads CASSSDPGHGTYEQYF.

This chain links TRBV12-3 or TRBV12-4 with TRBJ2-1; with no DNA, the TCRdb D assignment of TRBD1 cannot be verified. The CDR3 is 16 amino acids. CDR3 protein: CASSSPTLTLYNEQFF.

The chain combines TRBV18 with TRBJ2-7; no DNA is available, so the TRBD1 call from TCRdb remains unchecked. Germline values: CDR1 KGHSH, CDR2 LQKENI. This CDR3 comprises 15 residues. The CDR3 is CASSPRDGGAHEQYF.

The V and J genes are TRBV20-1 and TRBJ2-1. The CDR3 length is 13 residues. Per germline, CDR1 DFQATT and CDR2 SNEGSKA (reference sequence). The CDR3 protein is CSARDLYYNEQFF.

The chain couples TRBV29-1 to TRBJ2-2. The CDR3 length is 13 residues. The germline V gene encodes CDR1 SQVTM and CDR2 ANQGSEA. This CDR3 is CSVDFSNTGELFF.

The chain combines TRBV12-3 or TRBV12-4 with TRBJ1-1. The length of the CDR3 is 15 residues. The CDR3 sequence: CASSFMGIPNTEAFF.

This sequence joins TRBV29-1 and TRBJ2-1; TCRdb reports TRBD2, a call that lacks DNA to check it against. CDR1 is SQVTM, CDR2 ANQGSEA, per germline. This CDR3 has 16 residues. This chain's CDR3 is CSVEGGSGRDHNEQFF.

J is TRBJ2-7 and V is TRBV7-9; TCRdb's assignment of TRBD1 cannot be checked, as there is no DNA. CDR3 length: 13 residues. Per the germline V gene, CDR1 is SEHNR and CDR2 is FQNEAQ (reference sequence). The CDR3 loop is CASSSLETRRGHF.

CDR3: CASTGEGWVTEAFF. This chain connects TRBV7-2 to TRBJ1-1. The length of the CDR3 is 14 residues. Per the germline V gene, CDR1 is SGHTA and CDR2 is FQGNSA.

The chain carries TRBV10-3 and TRBJ2-7; TCRdb returns TRBD1, unconfirmable since there is no DNA. This CDR3 contains 14 residues. The germline gives CDR1 ENHRY, CDR2 SYGVKD. CDR3 amino acids: CAILVGGGVYEQYF.

The rearrangement uses TRBV7-6 and TRBJ2-7; the D call from TCRdb, TRBD2, cannot be confirmed without DNA. CDR1 is SGHVS, CDR2 FNYEAQ, per germline. The CDR3 runs 16 residues. The CDR3 here is CASSLGDYLSSYEQYF.

The V gene is TRBV11-2, the J gene TRBJ2-5; the D call of TRBD2 rests on TCRdb alone, since no DNA is present to check it. The CDR3 is 15 residues long. In germline, CDR1 is SGHAT, CDR2 FQNNGV. CDR3 sequence reads: CASSLGTSGEETQYF.

The chain has TRBV29-1 and TRBJ2-7; TCRdb lists TRBD1, though no DNA is available to test this call. The germline gives CDR1 SQVTM, CDR2 ANQGSEA. The CDR3 contains 13 residues. The CDR3 protein is CSVEKVAGAEQYF.

V gene TRBV20-1 combines with J gene TRBJ2-1. CDR1 and CDR2 from the germline V gene are DFQATT and SNEGSKA (reference sequence). The CDR3 totals 14 residues. The CDR3 loop is CSASFLSSYNEQFF.

The chain combines TRBV9 with TRBJ2-7; TCRdb reports TRBD2, a call that lacks DNA to check it against. Germline V gene lookup returns CDR1 SGDLS and CDR2 YYNGEE. This CDR3 is built from 15 residues. The chain's CDR3 is CASSVGGGNSYEQYF.

This rearrangement joins TRBV7-8 to TRBJ2-5; absent DNA, TCRdb's TRBD2 call cannot be checked. Germline CDR1 reads SGHVS; CDR2 reads FQNEAQ. There are 16 residues in the CDR3. This CDR3 is CASSLTSGGAPETQYF.

The chain joins TRBV7-3 to TRBJ2-2. The CDR3 is 12 amino acids. In germline, CDR1 is SGHTA, CDR2 FQGTGA. The CDR3 loop is CASLGTSGELFF. The whole variable domain, filled in from reference TRBV7-3 and TRBJ2-2, reads GAGVSQTPSNKVTEKGKYVELRCDPISGHTALYWYRQSLGQGPEFLIYFQGTGAADDSGLPNDRFFAVRPEGSVSTLKIQRTERGDSAVYLCASLGTSGELFFGEGSRLTVL.

J is TRBJ2-1 and V is TRBV7-3; lacking DNA, the TRBD2 call made by TCRdb goes unchecked. Germline CDR1 and CDR2: SGHTA and FQGTGA. The CDR3 runs to 15 residues. The CDR3 protein is CASSLMAGGYNEQFF.

CDR3 sequence: CASSPTGFSPTGELFF. The rearrangement joins TRBV7-6 to TRBJ2-2; TCRdb lists TRBD1, though no DNA is available to test this call. CDR3 length: 16 residues. Germline CDR1 reads SGHVS; CDR2 reads FNYEAQ.

The V gene is TRBV7-9, the J gene TRBJ2-2. The CDR3 has 13 amino acids. The V gene's germline CDR1 is SEHNR and CDR2 FQNEAQ (reference sequence). The CDR3 protein is CASRGYDTGELFF.

This chain uses TRBV3-1 with TRBJ2-2; TCRdb designates TRBD1, a call that cannot be tested without DNA. This CDR3 has 16 residues. The germline V gene encodes CDR1 LGHDT and CDR2 YNNKEL (reference sequence). This CDR3 reads CASSQYRGPNTGELFF.

The chain links TRBV7-2 to TRBJ1-1. Per the germline V gene, CDR1 is SGHTA and CDR2 is FQGNSA. The CDR3 sequence is 14 residues long. CDR3 loop: CASSYAGGIAEAFF. Combining the CDR3 with reference TRBV7-2 and TRBJ1-1 gives the whole variable domain GAGVSQSPSNKVTEKGKDVELRCDPISGHTALYWYRQSLGQGLEFLIYFQGNSAPDKSGLPSDRFSAERTGGSVSTLTIQRTQQEDSAVYLCASSYAGGIAEAFFGQGTRLTVV.

This rearrangement joins TRBV29-1 to TRBJ2-7. Germline V gene lookup returns CDR1 SQVTM and CDR2 ANQGSEA. The CDR3 is made up of 13 amino acids. The CDR3 sequence is CSVIEVASYEQYF.

The chain carries TRBV20-1 and TRBJ1-1. CDR3 length equals 16 residues. The germline V gene encodes CDR1 DFQATT and CDR2 SNEGSKA (reference sequence). CDR3: CSARKDRFSMNTEAFF.